These T cell receptor beta chains were read from a single sample in a study of blood T cell repertoires in COVID-19. Produced via immunoSEQ multiplex PCR; TCRdb's table is partial and in-frame only. Of around 260,000 clones detected, around nine tenths appear once; the ten largest clones hold over 4%. The source material was peripheral blood. These receptors all come from a woman aged 55-69 years with COVID-19, enrolled during active disease. CDR3s include the opening cysteine and the closing phenylalanine or tryptophan. D genes are given only for firm matches. Not all rows give a size; the values are once, few, many and, for expanded clones, a class.

clone_size d_call j_call v_call cdr3_nt cdr3_aa
few NA TRBJ1-1 TRBV6-5 TGTGCCAGCAGACAGAGGGGGGGCACTGAAGCTTTCTTT CASRQRGGTEAFF
NA TRBD1 TRBJ2-2 TRBV7-3 TGTGCCAGCAGCTTAAGGGGACAGGGGAACACCGGGGAGCTGTTTTTT CASSLRGQGNTGELFF
NA TRBD2 TRBJ2-3 TRBV11-3 TGTGCCAGCAGCTCTAGCGGGACGGCGGCAGATACGCAGTATTTT CASSSSGTAADTQYF
once TRBD1 TRBJ1-4 TRBV6-6 TGTGCCAGCAGCTTCATGACAGGGGCGGCCAATGAAAAACTGTTTTTT CASSFMTGAANEKLFF
NA TRBD2 TRBJ2-4 TRBV27 TGTGCCAGCAGATCGGTATCTAGCGGGAAAGAGGCCAAAAACATTCAGTACTTC CASRSVSSGKEAKNIQYF
once TRBD1 TRBJ2-5 TRBV29-1 TGCAGCGTGGTTCGGGACAGACTCCAAGAGACCCAGTACTTC CSVVRDRLQETQYF
NA TRBD1 TRBJ1-2 TRBV4-1 TGCGCCAGCAGCCAAGATCTGAGACAGGGCCTTTATGGCTACACCTTC CASSQDLRQGLYGYTF
once NA TRBJ2-1 TRBV28 TGTGCCAGCCAGGGGGAACTAGCGGCCTCCTACAATGAGCAGTTCTTC CASQGELAASYNEQFF
NA NA TRBJ1-2 TRBV20-1 TGCAGTGCTAGGGAGGTAGGCTACACCTTC CSAREVGYTF
NA TRBD2 TRBJ2-1 TRBV7-9 TGTGCCAGCAGCTTAGGACTAGCGGGAGGCCGACATGAGCAGTTCTTC CASSLGLAGGRHEQFF
once NA TRBJ1-1 TRBV10-3 TGTGCCACCAAACGACCGGCAGGGAGCGGGGGCACTGAAGCTTTCTTT CATKRPAGSGGTEAFF
few NA TRBJ1-1 TRBV7-3 TGTGCCAGCAGCCCAGGGCCTGGGAACACTGAAGCTTTCTTT CASSPGPGNTEAFF
NA TRBD2 TRBJ2-2 TRBV7-3 TGTGCCAGCAGCCCACAGCCCCCTCTAGCGGGAGGTACCGGGGAGCTGTTTTTT CASSPQPPLAGGTGELFF
NA NA TRBJ1-2 TRBV7-9 TGTGCCAGCAGCTTAATGCAGGGGTTTGACTATGGCTACACCTTC CASSLMQGFDYGYTF
NA TRBD2 TRBJ2-5 TRBV7-7 TGTGCCAGCAAACCTTCGGCGGGAGGGTTTCAAGAGACCCAGTACTTC CASKPSAGGFQETQYF
few NA TRBJ1-5 TRBV4-3 TGCGCCAGCAGCCCTAGGACAGATCAGCCCCAGCATTTT CASSPRTDQPQHF
NA NA TRBJ1-6 TRBV3-1/TRBV3-2 TGTGCCAGCAGCCATGGGCAGGGTATTGGTAATTCACCCCTCCACTTT CASSHGQGIGNSPLHF